A single sample gave rise to the 20 T cell receptor beta chains below, sequenced in a study of cytomegalovirus exposure and HLA in healthy donors. PCR was performed using 60 Vbeta and 13 Jbeta primers. Repertoires were generated with immunoSEQ multiplex PCR, while TCRdb's copy carries only in-frame clones and drops some. The profile shows about 160,000 clones, over 75% of them singletons. Sequenced sample: PBMCs. Source of these receptors: a woman aged 25 to 39 in good health and CMV-seronegative.

A single count supports this clone. The V and J genes are TRBV5-1 and TRBJ2-5; 12 bases line up with TRBD1. After removal of 4 bases from V and 3 bases from J, the junction contained 13 bases not matched to a gene. This CDR3 contains 18 residues. Germline V gene sequence: CDR1 SGHRS, CDR2 YFSETQ. The CDR3 sequence: CASSPVQGQGAGEETQYF. The CDR3 nucleotides read TGCGCCAGCAGCCCGGTCCAGGGACAGGGGGCTGGTGAAGAGACCCAGTACTTC.

In nucleotides, the CDR3 is TGCGCCAGCAGCCAAGATATTTTCCCCGACAGGGACGAAGGAGAGACCCAGTACTTC. Protein: CASSQDIFPDRDEGETQYF. The rearrangement links TRBV4-1 to TRBJ2-5; TRBD1 matches at 7 bases. The J segment lost 4 bases and the V segment lost 0 bases, leaving 17 bases of the junction unmatched. The CDR3 contains 19 residues. Germline CDR1 reads MGHRA; CDR2 reads YSYEKL.

V usage is TRBV2 and J usage is TRBJ2-1; 10 positions match TRBD2. The V segment lost 8 bases and the J segment 6 bases; nucleotides outside the gene matches: 7. The CDR3 runs to 14 residues. CDR1 and CDR2 (germline): SNHLY, FYNNEI. CDR3 protein: CASVRLAGGNEQFF. The CDR3, as DNA: TGTGCCAGCGTACGACTAGCGGGCGGCAATGAGCAGTTCTTC.

As regards this clone: The same CDR3 arises from other DNA sequences in this sample as well. This rearrangement joins TRBV7-3 to TRBJ1-2; maybe TRBD1 (6 bases). The CDR3 runs to 13 residues. Between the trimmed V and J ends, which lost 2 bases and 6 bases, there was a span of 10 bases. Germline CDR1 SGHTA, CDR2 FQGTGA. The CDR3 is CASSLPQGHGYTF. DNA for the CDR3: TGTGCCAGCAGCTTACCGCAGGGGCATGGCTACACCTTC.

The J gene is TRBJ2-5, the V gene TRBV6-5, with TRBD1 matching 9 bases. Germline CDR1 and CDR2: MNHEY and SVGAGI. The CDR3 covers 14 residues. V shed 6 bases and J 2 bases; nucleotides not matched to a gene: 4. The CDR3 loop reads CASSRGTGQETQYF. As DNA, the CDR3 is TGTGCCAGCAGCCGAGGGACAGGGCAAGAGACCCAGTACTTC.

The gene calls are TRBV19 and TRBJ2-1; D is perhaps TRBD1 (6 bases). This CDR3 is built from 13 residues. The V end lost 10 bases, the J end lost 0 bases, and 10 bases lay between the germline ends. Germline CDR1 is LNHDA and CDR2 is SQIVND (reference sequence). CDR3 DNA: TGTGCCACAGGGGTTAGCTCCTACAATGAGCAGTTCTTC. As protein: CATGVSSYNEQFF.

This chain connects TRBV10-3 to TRBJ2-3; 9 nucleotides agree with TRBD1. This CDR3 comprises 14 residues. Trimming cost V 6 bases and J 6 bases; bases outside gene matches: 7. CDR1 and CDR2 (germline): ENHRY, SYGVKD. CDR3 DNA sequence: TGTGCCATCAGGAAGGGGACAGGGAGCGATACGCAGTATTTT. This gives the protein CAIRKGTGSDTQYF.

This chain connects TRBV5-1 to TRBJ1-2; D is unresolved. There are 13 residues in the CDR3. V dropped 0 bases and J dropped 8 bases, with 11 bases sitting between them. CDR1 and CDR2 (germline): SGHRS, YFSETQ. The CDR3, as DNA: TGCGCCAGCAGCTTGGAAGCCGAGGCGGGCTACACCTTC. It encodes CASSLEAEAGYTF.

The V gene is TRBV7-9, the J gene TRBJ1-3; 7 bases agree with TRBD1. With 4 bases clipped from V and 2 bases from J, the junction kept 2 bases outside the gene matches. The germline V gene has CDR1 SEHNR and CDR2 FQNEAQ (reference sequence). The CDR3 spans 14 residues. CDR3 amino acids: CASSSTGPGNTIYF. As DNA, the CDR3 is TGTGCCAGCAGCTCGACAGGGCCTGGAAACACCATATATTTT.

The chain employs TRBV30 and TRBJ2-5; 7 bases are shared with TRBD1. The J call could be wrong; TRBJ2-7 is a better fit for the DNA end. The germline CDR1 and CDR2 sequences are GTSNPN and SVGIG (reference sequence). The CDR3 has 14 amino acids. The DNA of the CDR3 is TGTGCCTGGAGTACAAACCACAGGGGCGGCGAGCAGTACTTC. It encodes CAWSTNHRGGEQYF.

The chain links TRBV7-9 to TRBJ2-3, with D possibly matching TRBD1 (6 bases). Trimming left V 1 base short and J 3 bases short, with 14 bases between. Germline V gene sequence: CDR1 SEHNR, CDR2 FQNEAQ (reference sequence). This CDR3 region has 16 residues. Written as DNA, the CDR3 is TGTGCCAGCAGCTTAGACTCAGGGGTTATTACAGATACGCAGTATTTT. This sequence encodes CASSLDSGVITDTQYF.

The chain recombines TRBV5-5 with TRBJ2-1; TRBD2 matches at 14 bases. The ends lost 3 bases at V and 10 bases at J; junction bases unmatched: 9. The germline CDR1 and CDR2 sequences are SGHKS and YYEKEE (reference sequence). The CDR3 totals 16 residues. The CDR3 nucleotides read TGTGCCAGCAGCTGGGGACTAGCGGGAGAAGTAGGCGAGCAGTTCTTC. It translates to CASSWGLAGEVGEQFF.

This clone has a handful of counts. The V call is TRBV19, the J call TRBJ2-7, with 8 bases that match TRBD2. Germline V gene sequence: CDR1 LNHDA, CDR2 SQIVND (reference sequence). V lost 8 bases to trimming and J lost 0 bases; unmatched junction nucleotides: 9. The CDR3 contains 15 residues. The CDR3 bases are TGTGCCAGTTCTTATAGCGGGGAAAGCTCCTACGAGCAGTACTTC. It encodes CASSYSGESSYEQYF.

V gene TRBV4-2 combines with J gene TRBJ1-5, with a weak D call TRBD1 (6 bases). In germline, CDR1 is LGHNA, CDR2 YNFKEQ. V was clipped by 5 bases and J by 4 bases, with 12 bases between them. The CDR3 covers 14 residues. CDR3 amino acids: CASSITGTNQPQHF. CDR3 in DNA: TGTGCCAGCAGCATTACAGGGACGAATCAGCCCCAGCATTTT.

The rearrangement links TRBV7-2 to TRBJ1-1; D is perhaps TRBD1 (5 bases). This CDR3 region has 16 residues. Germline-derived CDR1 and CDR2 are SGHTA and FQGNSA. V dropped 2 bases and J dropped 2 bases, with 15 bases sitting between them. The CDR3 DNA is TGTGCCAGCAGCTTATACAGCTTTGGGGCAAACACTGAAGCTTTCTTT. Its translation is CASSLYSFGANTEAFF.

In its sample, this clone was seen a few times. V gene TRBV5-5 combines with J gene TRBJ1-4; 9 bases line up with TRBD1. The CDR3 totals 16 residues. J lost 8 bases, V lost 5 bases, and 13 bases had no gene match. The germline CDR1 and CDR2 sequences are SGHKS and YYEKEE (reference sequence). CDR3 DNA: TGTGCCAGCAGTATGGGACAGGGAGGAACCGGCGAAAAACTGTTTTTT. It translates to CASSMGQGGTGEKLFF.

This chain links TRBV6-1 with TRBJ2-1; 13 bases match TRBD2. This CDR3 region has 14 residues. Trimming took 11 bases from V and 7 from J; bases not matched to a gene: 8. CDR1 is MNHNS, CDR2 SASEGT, per germline. DNA of the CDR3: TGTGCCGGTCGACTAGCGGGAGGAAATAATGAGCAGTTCTTC. Amino acids: CAGRLAGGNNEQFF.

This chain uses TRBV18 with TRBJ2-3, with 7 nucleotides matching TRBD1. Germline CDR1 is KGHSH and CDR2 is LQKENI. The CDR3 runs to 16 residues. Trimming took 3 bases from V and 3 from J; bases not matched to a gene: 9. The chain's CDR3 is CASSPTGRGRTDTQYF. The CDR3 bases are TGTGCCAGCTCACCGACAGGGCGAGGGCGAACAGATACGCAGTATTTT.

The chain combines TRBV4-1 with TRBJ2-2, with TRBD2 identical over 9 bases. In germline, CDR1 is MGHRA, CDR2 YSYEKL. The CDR3 has 17 residues. Trimming at V came to 1 base and at J to 6 bases, leaving 9 bases not matched to a gene. The CDR3 is CASSQGRLAGPPGELFF. CDR3 sequence (DNA): TGCGCCAGCAGCCAAGGTCGGCTAGCGGGGCCTCCCGGGGAGCTGTTTTTT.

This clone has only a few counts. The genes are TRBV7-2 and TRBJ2-3; 8 nucleotides agree with TRBD2. The CDR3 has 14 residues. Germline V gene lookup returns CDR1 SGHTA and CDR2 FQGNSA. V lost 6 bases, J lost 3 bases, and 5 bases stayed unmatched. The CDR3: CASRTAGDTDTQYF. Here the CDR3 DNA reads TGTGCCAGCAGGACAGCGGGAGATACAGATACGCAGTATTTT. Full variable domain (outside the CDR3, taken from reference TRBV7-2 and TRBJ2-3): GAGVSQSPSNKVTEKGKDVELRCDPISGHTALYWYRQSLGQGLEFLIYFQGNSAPDKSGLPSDRFSAERTGGSVSTLTIQRTQQEDSAVYLCASRTAGDTDTQYFGPGTRLTVL.